The 14 T cell receptor beta chains in this list originate from one sample, sequenced in a study of blood T cells in healthy people across ages. The authors ran a second PCR of about 6 to 11 cycles using a sample-barcoded 5' primer and a J-beta primer mix. Each CDR3 protein gets one entry after TCRdb re-called the 5' RACE reads with MiXCR. Of some 1.4 million distinct CDR3 sequences in the sample, approximately 42% were seen once. Source material: blood. The receptors derive from a woman aged 18 to 35 in good health.

DNA of the CDR3: TGTGCCAGCAGCCCGGAGGGGCGTCGTCTTGTAGCCAAAAACATTCAGTACTTC. Its protein is CASSPEGRRLVAKNIQYF. The chain couples TRBV3-1 to TRBJ2-4, with D possibly TRBD2 on 6 matching bases. CDR3 size: 18 residues. Looked up from germline, CDR1 is LGHDT and CDR2 is YNNKEL (reference sequence). Trimming removed 4 bases from V and 0 bases from J, with 19 bases in between.

The rearrangement joins TRBV6-1 to TRBJ2-3; D may correspond to TRBD1 or TRBD2 (5 bases each). This CDR3 is 13 amino acids long. V was cut by 5 bases and J by 4 bases, with 10 bases left in between. In germline, CDR1 is MNHNS, CDR2 SASEGT. CDR3 sequence: CASSQRDADTQYF. CDR3 sequence (DNA): TGTGCCAGCAGTCAAAGGGACGCAGATACGCAGTATTTT.

The chain has TRBV11-2 and TRBJ2-1, with D possibly being TRBD1 or TRBD2 (5 bases each). The assigned J gene may be wrong: the sequence end matches TRBJ2-7 better. Germline V gene data show CDR1 as SGHAT and CDR2 as FQNNGV. The CDR3 sequence is 15 residues long. The DNA of the CDR3 is TGTGCCAGCAGCTCCCCGGGGCGGTTGGGCAATGAGCAGTACTTC. Amino acids: CASSSPGRLGNEQYF.

In this sample, this clonotype turned up a few times. The J gene is TRBJ1-2, the V gene TRBV10-3; D is unclear. Per the germline V gene, CDR1 is ENHRY and CDR2 is SYGVKD. V dropped 4 bases and J dropped 0 bases, with 15 bases sitting between them. This CDR3 is built from 16 residues. The CDR3, as DNA: TGTGCCATCAGTGGAGATGAACGCGGAACTAACTATGGCTACACCTTC. Translating gives CAISGDERGTNYGYTF.

The V call is TRBV25-1, the J call TRBJ2-3, with TRBD2 as a possible D gene (5 bases). The CDR3 sequence is 13 residues long. From germline, CDR1 is MGHDK and CDR2 SYGVNS. The V end lost 8 bases, the J end lost 5 bases, and 14 bases lay between the germline ends. CDR3 amino acids: CASRLRVEDTQYF. DNA of the CDR3: TGTGCCAGCCGCCTGAGGGTCGAAGATACGCAGTATTTT. Filled out from reference TRBV25-1 and TRBJ2-3, the complete variable domain reads EADIYQTPRYLVIGTGKKITLECSQTMGHDKMYWYQQDPGMELHLIHYSYGVNSTEKGDLSSESTVSRIRTEHFPLTLESARPSHTSQYLCASRLRVEDTQYFGPGTRLTVL.

The CDR3 DNA reads as TGTGCCACCAGTGGCTGGGGGCCCAATTCACCCCTCCACTTT. Encoded protein: CATSGWGPNSPLHF. This chain links TRBV24-1 with TRBJ1-6; possible D gene TRBD1, 6 bases. In germline, CDR1 is KGHDR, CDR2 SFDVKD. V was trimmed by 5 bases and J by 7 bases, leaving 11 bases between them. The CDR3 covers 14 residues.

V gene TRBV10-3 combines with J gene TRBJ2-5, with D unresolved. Trimming took off 0 bases at V and 0 bases at J, with 8 bases between the two ends. From germline, CDR1 is ENHRY and CDR2 SYGVKD. This CDR3 is 15 amino acids long. The CDR3 sequence is CAISESVQNQETQYF. For the CDR3, the DNA is TGTGCCATCAGTGAGTCGGTACAGAACCAAGAGACCCAGTACTTC.

This clonotype was seen once. The chain carries TRBV6-1 and TRBJ2-5; no clear D gene. Between the trimmed V and J ends, which lost 4 bases and 2 bases, there was a span of 23 bases. This CDR3 is built from 18 residues. Germline CDR1 is MNHNS and CDR2 is SASEGT. Here the CDR3 DNA reads TGTGCCAGCAGTGCGAAGAGTTGGCAGGAGTTGGGGCAAGAGACCCAGTACTTC. Its protein is CASSAKSWQELGQETQYF.

The chain links TRBV2 to TRBJ2-1; D gene uncertain. This CDR3 is 11 amino acids long. Germline values: CDR1 SNHLY, CDR2 FYNNEI. Trimming took 4 bases from V and 12 from J, leaving 10 bases between them. The CDR3, as DNA: TGTGCCAGCAGTGGTGGAACCCGGCAGTTCTTC. This sequence encodes CASSGGTRQFF.

This clonotype was counted a few times. The chain is built from TRBV20-1 and TRBJ2-5; no definite D call. The V gene lost 1 base and the J gene lost 5 bases, with 11 bases spanning the gap. The CDR3 sequence is 13 residues long. Germline V gene data show CDR1 as DFQATT and CDR2 as SNEGSKA (reference sequence). CDR3 sequence (DNA): TGCAGTGCTAGAGTCGGTAGCCTGGAGACCCAGTACTTC. Its translation: CSARVGSLETQYF.

The chain couples TRBV20-1 to TRBJ2-5, with 9 bases matching TRBD2. Trimming removed 1 base from V and 1 base from J; junction bases left unmatched: 10. The CDR3 spans 17 residues. Germline CDR1 and CDR2: DFQATT and SNEGSKA (reference sequence). CDR3 amino acids: CSARGLVAGVLQETQYF. The CDR3 nucleotides are TGCAGTGCTAGAGGGCTTGTAGCGGGGGTCCTCCAAGAGACCCAGTACTTC.

V and J are TRBV6-4 and TRBJ2-1, with TRBD1 matching over 8 bases. V gave up 0 bases and J gave up 12 bases; unmatched junction bases: 10. The germline CDR1 and CDR2 sequences are MRHNA and SNTAGT. The CDR3 extends over 15 amino acids. The CDR3 bases are TGTGCCAGCAGTGACTCTTCCCAGGGGGCCAGGGGGCAGTTCTTC. It is translated as CASSDSSQGARGQFF.

This chain links TRBV3-1 with TRBJ2-2; no definite D call. The V end lost 4 bases, the J end lost 7 bases, and 10 bases lay between the germline ends. Per germline, CDR1 LGHDT and CDR2 YNNKEL (reference sequence). The CDR3 has 13 amino acids. Here the CDR3 DNA reads TGTGCCAGCAGCCCCTCTTTTTTCGGGGAGCTGTTTTTT. Translating it yields CASSPSFFGELFF.

A single count supports this clonotype. V usage is TRBV20-1 and J usage is TRBJ1-1; the match to TRBD1 covers 12 bases. The CDR3 contains 16 residues. Trimming cost V 3 bases and J 4 bases; bases outside gene matches: 9. CDR1 is DFQATT and CDR2 is SNEGSKA in the germline V gene (reference sequence). The CDR3 DNA sequence: TGCAGTGCTAGGAGGGACAGGGGGCGAGGAGGCACTGAAGCTTTCTTT. The encoded protein is CSARRDRGRGGTEAFF.